One sample yielded the 9 T cell receptor beta chains listed below, sequenced in a study of control samples from healthy donors and cancer patients. Profiling relied on immunoSEQ multiplex PCR, and the TCRdb table lists in-frame clones only, not all of them. The profile shows 70,000 to 90,000 clones, roughly 94% of them singletons. Sequencing was done on a sample of blood. The origin of the receptors is a woman between 35 and 50 years old in good health.

This clone showed up just a few times. The chain joins TRBV7-9 to TRBJ1-6; D may be TRBD1 (6 bases). The CDR3 covers 14 residues. The V gene lost 4 bases and the J gene lost 9 bases, with 13 bases spanning the gap. Germline values: CDR1 SEHNR, CDR2 FQNEAQ (reference sequence). This CDR3 is CASSSQGSISPLHF. CDR3 in DNA: TGTGCCAGCAGCTCACAGGGCTCCATTTCACCCCTCCACTTT.

V is TRBV27 and J is TRBJ2-2; 8 bases align to TRBD1. The junction had 1 base not matched to a gene; V was cut back by 3 bases and J by 1 base. Germline V gene lookup returns CDR1 MNHEY and CDR2 SMNVEV (reference sequence). The CDR3 is 15 amino acids. The CDR3 sequence is CASSFGQGNTGELFF. The CDR3 nucleotides read TGTGCCAGCAGTTTCGGACAGGGGAACACCGGGGAGCTGTTTTTT.

The chain joins TRBV2 to TRBJ1-5; TRBD1 might be the D (5 bases). V dropped 6 bases and J dropped 3 bases, with 12 bases sitting between them. Per the germline V gene, CDR1 is SNHLY and CDR2 is FYNNEI. CDR3 length: 14 residues. The chain's CDR3 is CASRADSNNQPQHF. CDR3 sequence (DNA): TGTGCCAGCAGGGCCGACAGTAACAATCAGCCCCAGCATTTT.

V is TRBV2 and J is TRBJ1-1, with TRBD1 as a possible D gene (6 bases). Per germline, CDR1 SNHLY and CDR2 FYNNEI. Trimming removed 4 bases from V and 3 bases from J, with 9 bases in between. The length of the CDR3 is 13 residues. CDR3 loop: CASSVQGYTEAFF. The CDR3 nucleotides are TGTGCCAGCAGTGTACAGGGCTACACTGAAGCTTTCTTT.

The chain combines TRBV29-1 with TRBJ1-1; 8 bases align to TRBD1. Germline V gene data show CDR1 as SQVTM and CDR2 as ANQGSEA. Trimming took 0 bases from V and 5 from J; bases not matched to a gene: 11. This CDR3 region has 16 residues. The CDR3 reads CSVEDPGDRQVTEAFF. CDR3 DNA: TGCAGCGTTGAAGACCCCGGGGACAGGCAGGTTACTGAAGCTTTCTTT.

The chain carries TRBV2 and TRBJ2-7, with 11 positions matching TRBD1. V shed 0 bases, J shed 3 bases, and the junction held 1 base outside the gene matches. The CDR3 has 15 amino acids. CDR1 is SNHLY and CDR2 is FYNNEI in the germline V gene. The CDR3 nucleotides are TGTGCCAGCAGTGAAGCCGGGACAGGGGGCTACGAGCAGTACTTC. It translates to CASSEAGTGGYEQYF.

This sequence joins TRBV6-5 and TRBJ1-2; D perhaps matches TRBD1 (6 bases). The germline CDR1 and CDR2 sequences are MNHEY and SVGAGI. The V and J ends lost 2 bases and 8 bases respectively, with 12 bases between them. The CDR3 length is 13 residues. The CDR3 spells CASSYGQRGGYTF. CDR3 sequence (DNA): TGTGCCAGCAGTTACGGACAGAGGGGAGGCTACACCTTC.

This clone was counted once. This chain uses TRBV18 with TRBJ2-5, with D hard to call. Germline V gene data show CDR1 as KGHSH and CDR2 as LQKENI. Trimming removed 1 base at V and 2 bases at J, with 8 bases between. The CDR3 runs 14 residues. CDR3 region: CASSPRDPQETQYF. The CDR3 bases are TGTGCCAGCTCACCACGGGATCCACAAGAGACCCAGTACTTC. The full variable domain, completed using reference TRBV18 and TRBJ2-5, is NAGVMQNPRHLVRRRGQEARLRCSPMKGHSHVYWYRQLPEEGLKFMVYLQKENIIDESGMPKERFSAEFPKEGPSILRIQQVVRGDSAAYFCASSPRDPQETQYFGPGTRLLVL.

This sequence joins TRBV5-4 and TRBJ1-5; D not resolved. In germline, CDR1 is SGHNT, CDR2 YYREEE (reference sequence). The V gene lost 4 bases and the J gene lost 6 bases, with 8 bases spanning the gap. The CDR3 totals 12 residues. CDR3 DNA: TGTGCCAGCAGCGCAGACGGTCAGCCCCAGCATTTT. Translating it yields CASSADGQPQHF.